One and the same sample provided the 29 T cell receptor beta chains below, sequenced in a study of T cells after yellow fever vaccination. TCRdb re-analysed the 5' RACE reads in MiXCR, keeping a single row per CDR3 protein. The data contain about 360,000 distinct CDR3 sequences, more than 5.5% of them singletons. Specimen: PBMCs, collected 5 days after the yellow fever booster vaccination. The source is a man aged 25 to 40 who received the YFV17D yellow fever vaccine.

The chain joins TRBV20-1 to TRBJ2-1; 8 nucleotides align to TRBD2. V was pared by 3 bases and J by 2 bases, with 6 bases of the junction left unmatched. CDR1 and CDR2 (germline): DFQATT, SNEGSKA (reference sequence). The CDR3 is 15 residues long. The CDR3 is CSASTGLATYNEQFF. The CDR3 bases are TGCAGTGCTAGCACCGGACTAGCTACCTACAATGAGCAGTTCTTC.

Notes on this clonotype: A read error may explain this, as a much larger clone is one base away. The chain employs TRBV5-1 and TRBJ2-2; D ambiguous. The length of the CDR3 is 13 residues. CDR1 SGHRS and CDR2 YFSETQ come from the germline V gene. Trimming took off 3 bases at V and 1 base at J, with 4 bases between the two ends. CDR3 sequence: CASSWGNTGELFF. CDR3 nucleotide sequence: TGCGCCAGCAGCTGGGGGAACACCGGGGAGCTGTTTTTT.

Ten or more counts support this clonotype. The CDR3 reads CSVRDRGTNYGYTF. The CDR3 DNA reads TGCAGCGTGAGAGACAGGGGGACTAACTATGGCTACACCTTC. The chain employs TRBV29-1 and TRBJ1-2; TRBD1 matches 9 bases. V was clipped by 6 bases and J by 0 bases; unmatched bases: 5. CDR1 is SQVTM, CDR2 ANQGSEA, per germline. The CDR3 is made up of 14 amino acids.

This clonotype was picked up a small number of times. CDR3: CASSPPSLAGGNEQFF. CDR3 DNA: TGTGCCAGCTCACCACCGTCCCTAGCGGGAGGGAATGAGCAGTTCTTC. The chain recombines TRBV18 with TRBJ2-1, with TRBD2 matching over 12 bases. Trimming took 0 bases from V and 7 from J; bases not matched to a gene: 4. CDR1 and CDR2 (germline): KGHSH, LQKENI. This CDR3 is 16 amino acids long.

The chain carries TRBV29-1 and TRBJ2-5; D is undetermined. Germline V CDR1 and CDR2: SQVTM, ANQGSEA. This CDR3 has 13 amino acids. The V and J ends lost 0 bases and 5 bases respectively, with 10 bases between them. The CDR3 sequence: CSVEDRPGETQYF. The CDR3 nucleotides are TGCAGCGTTGAAGATCGCCCCGGGGAGACCCAGTACTTC.

The chain couples TRBV5-4 to TRBJ2-1, with 8 positions matching TRBD2. With 0 bases clipped from V and 6 bases from J, the junction kept 8 bases outside the gene matches. The germline V gene has CDR1 SGHNT and CDR2 YYREEE (reference sequence). The CDR3 is 16 amino acids. DNA for the CDR3: TGTGCCAGCAGCTTGGATCTAGCGGGTTACCTCAATGAGCAGTTCTTC. Its translation: CASSLDLAGYLNEQFF.

This chain links TRBV12-3 or TRBV12-4 with TRBJ2-7; D might be TRBD2 (6 bases). This CDR3 has 14 amino acids. Between the trimmed V and J ends, which lost 5 bases and 7 bases, there was a span of 18 bases. CDR3 nucleotides: TGTGCCAGCAGTCCCAGGGACTGGGGCGGAGAGCAGTACTTC. Translating gives CASSPRDWGGEQYF.

This clonotype was seen a few times. The genes are TRBV11-2 and TRBJ2-1, with 7 bases matching TRBD2. From germline, CDR1 is SGHAT and CDR2 FQNNGV. The CDR3 has 16 residues. Germline trimming cut 5 bases from V and 0 bases from J; bases unmatched to any gene: 7. CDR3 loop: CASSLTSASSYNEQFF. In nucleotides, the CDR3 is TGTGCCAGCAGCCTCACTAGCGCCAGCTCCTACAATGAGCAGTTCTTC. Together with reference TRBV11-2 and TRBJ2-1, the CDR3 gives the full variable domain: EAGVAQSPRYKIIEKRQSVAFWCNPISGHATLYWYQQILGQGPKLLIQFQNNGVVDDSQLPKDRFSAERLKGVDSTLKIQPAKLEDSAVYLCASSLTSASSYNEQFFGPGTRLTVL.

The V call is TRBV7-2, the J call TRBJ2-5; D is unclear. The V gene's germline CDR1 is SGHTA and CDR2 FQGNSA. CDR3 length: 15 residues. The ends were cut back, 4 bases at V and 0 bases at J, with 12 bases in the middle. The chain's CDR3 is CASSSLPGNQETQYF. The CDR3 DNA sequence: TGTGCCAGCAGCTCCCTCCCGGGCAACCAAGAGACCCAGTACTTC.

This clonotype has ten or more counts. CDR3 amino acids: CASSAWDSESYEQYF. The CDR3 coding sequence is TGTGCCAGCAGCGCTTGGGACAGTGAGTCCTACGAGCAGTACTTC. The genes are TRBV7-9 and TRBJ2-7, with 7 nucleotides matching TRBD1. CDR3 length equals 15 residues. The germline V gene encodes CDR1 SEHNR and CDR2 FQNEAQ (reference sequence). Trimming cost V 5 bases and J 1 base; bases outside gene matches: 8.

This clonotype was recorded many times. This chain connects TRBV24-1 to TRBJ2-7, with TRBD2 identical over 11 bases. The germline gives CDR1 KGHDR, CDR2 SFDVKD. The CDR3 is made up of 16 amino acids. The V gene end was trimmed by 4 bases and the J gene end by 2 bases; junction bases not matched to a gene: 6. The CDR3 coding sequence is TGTGCCACCAGTGAACCTATTAGCGGGAGGGCCTACGAGCAGTACTTC. This gives the protein CATSEPISGRAYEQYF.

This chain joins TRBV4-3 and TRBJ2-7; 12 positions match TRBD2. CDR3 length: 15 residues. Germline values: CDR1 LGHNA, CDR2 YSLEER. The junction had 3 bases not matched to a gene; V was cut back by 1 base and J by 5 bases. The CDR3 nucleotides are TGCGCCAGCAGCCAAGGACTAGCGGGAGTTAACGAGCAGTACTTC. It translates to CASSQGLAGVNEQYF.

This CDR3 reads CAISEGQYEQYF. The CDR3, as DNA: TGTGCCATCAGCGAAGGACAGTACGAGCAGTACTTC. This chain connects TRBV10-3 to TRBJ2-7; weak D call: TRBD1 (6 bases). CDR1 is ENHRY and CDR2 is SYGVKD in the germline V gene. Trimming cost V 6 bases and J 4 bases, with 10 bases left between them. The CDR3 consists of 12 residues.

This clonotype occurred many times. As DNA, the CDR3 is TGTGCCAGCAGCCTATCACTGGACCGCTCCTACAATGAGCAGTTCTTC. This sequence encodes CASSLSLDRSYNEQFF. The chain recombines TRBV7-2 with TRBJ2-1; no reliable D call. Trimming pared 5 bases from V and 0 bases from J, leaving 14 bases between. This CDR3 is 16 amino acids long. Germline V gene lookup returns CDR1 SGHTA and CDR2 FQGNSA.

This clonotype was picked up many times. The gene calls are TRBV29-1 and TRBJ2-2; D uncertain. CDR1 is SQVTM and CDR2 is ANQGSEA in the germline V gene. Deletions cut 6 bases from V and 3 bases from J, with 2 bases between. The CDR3 contains 10 residues. CDR3: CSVDTGELFF. The DNA for the CDR3 is TGCAGCGTGGACACCGGGGAGCTGTTTTTT.

This clonotype was counted at least ten times. The CDR3, as DNA: TGTGCCAGCAGTTCGGGGTTGACTAGCGGAACCTACGAGCAGTACTTC. Protein sequence: CASSSGLTSGTYEQYF. This rearrangement joins TRBV6-2 or TRBV6-3 to TRBJ2-7, with 9 bases fitting TRBD2. The CDR3 has 16 residues. CDR1 MNHEY and CDR2 SVGEGT come from the germline V gene. V shed 4 bases, J shed 2 bases, and the junction held 9 bases outside the gene matches.

In its sample, this clonotype was seen many times. This chain connects TRBV27 to TRBJ2-7; D is ambiguous. CDR1 and CDR2 (germline): MNHEY, SMNVEV (reference sequence). The CDR3 has 9 residues. V gave up 11 bases and J gave up 2 bases, with 4 bases separating them. The CDR3 reads CASAYEQYF. CDR3 in DNA: TGTGCCTCCGCCTACGAGCAGTACTTC.

This clonotype was seen only a few times. The J gene is TRBJ2-2, the V gene TRBV20-1; D may be TRBD2 (6 bases). The CDR3 spans 19 residues. The V and J ends lost 0 bases and 3 bases respectively, with 23 bases between them. Germline lookup yields CDR1 DFQATT and CDR2 SNEGSKA (reference sequence). CDR3 DNA: TGCAGTGCTAGAGATGGTCCCGCTAGCGCGAGATCATACACCGGGGAGCTGTTTTTT. This sequence encodes CSARDGPASARSYTGELFF.

This clonotype was found many times. The rearrangement links TRBV5-1 to TRBJ2-2, with 10 bases lining up with TRBD2. CDR1 and CDR2 from the germline V gene are SGHRS and YFSETQ. The CDR3 is made up of 16 amino acids. Losses at the gene ends were 6 bases for V and 5 bases for J; bases not matched to a gene: 10. This CDR3 is CASNPGLAEPTGELFF. As DNA, the CDR3 is TGCGCCAGCAACCCAGGACTAGCGGAACCTACCGGGGAGCTGTTTTTT.

This clonotype occurred a few times. The chain employs TRBV18 and TRBJ2-1; TRBD2 matches 9 bases. J was trimmed by 7 bases and V by 1 base; bases with no gene match: 5. This CDR3 is 15 amino acids long. Looked up from germline, CDR1 is KGHSH and CDR2 is LQKENI. CDR3: CASSPRGTSRNEQFF. The CDR3 DNA reads as TGTGCCAGCTCACCACGTGGGACTAGCAGGAATGAGCAGTTCTTC.

This clonotype showed up just a few times. J is TRBJ2-7 and V is TRBV19; 8 bases are shared with TRBD1. After removal of 3 bases from V and 2 bases from J, the junction contained 6 bases not matched to a gene. The CDR3 length is 15 residues. CDR1 is LNHDA, CDR2 SQIVND, per germline (reference sequence). The CDR3 loop is CASSMRTGNTYEQYF. Here the CDR3 DNA reads TGTGCCAGTAGTATGAGGACAGGGAATACCTACGAGCAGTACTTC.

To note about this clonotype: Because the CDR3 is missing its conserved closing phenylalanine or tryptophan, this is likely a read error. Written as DNA, the CDR3 is TGTGCCAGCAGCTTACGGGGCCTAGACTCTGGGGCCAACGTCCTGACTTCC. Its translation: CASSLRGLDSGANVLTS. V gene TRBV7-2 combines with J gene TRBJ2-6, with D perhaps being TRBD1 or TRBD2 (5 bases each). Between the trimmed V and J ends, which lost 2 bases and 0 bases, there was a span of 11 bases. Germline loops: CDR1 SGHTA, CDR2 FQGNSA. The CDR3 totals 17 residues.

This clonotype was counted only a few times. The gene calls are TRBV15 and TRBJ2-1; D gene unclear. With 4 bases removed from V and 4 bases from J, the gap between germline ends came to 8 bases. From germline, CDR1 is LNHNV and CDR2 YYDKDF (reference sequence). CDR3 length: 13 residues. The CDR3 reads CATSTGRYNEQFF. As DNA, the CDR3 is TGTGCCACCAGCACTGGAAGGTACAATGAGCAGTTCTTC.

This clonotype showed up just a few times. The chain joins TRBV15 to TRBJ2-1; a weak D match, TRBD1 (6 bases). From germline, CDR1 is LNHNV and CDR2 YYDKDF (reference sequence). V dropped 1 base and J dropped 3 bases, with 13 bases sitting between them. There are 16 residues in the CDR3. In DNA, the CDR3 is TGTGCCACCAGCAGAGGGGTAGGACAGAACTACAATGAGCAGTTCTTC. Its translation: CATSRGVGQNYNEQFF.

J is TRBJ1-4 and V is TRBV12-3 or TRBV12-4; tentative D call: TRBD1 (5 bases). The CDR3 runs to 14 residues. Trimming took 10 bases from V and 4 from J, leaving 16 bases between them. Written as DNA, the CDR3 is TGTGCCATCCTCCTTGGACACTATAATGAAAAACTGTTTTTT. Residues: CAILLGHYNEKLFF.

This clonotype occurred a few times. The chain uses TRBV7-8 and TRBJ2-3; 15 positions agree with TRBD2. The ends lost 5 bases at V and 7 bases at J; junction bases unmatched: 10. Germline V gives CDR1 SGHVS, CDR2 FQNEAQ. This CDR3 region has 17 residues. In nucleotides, the CDR3 is TGTGCCAGCAGCCAAGGACTAGCGGGAGGGCCTTGGAATACGCAGTATTTT. Its protein is CASSQGLAGGPWNTQYF.

The chain couples TRBV4-3 to TRBJ1-3; tentative D call: TRBD1 (5 bases). Germline V gives CDR1 LGHNA, CDR2 YSLEER. V dropped 1 base and J dropped 2 bases, with 12 bases sitting between them. The CDR3 consists of 16 residues. CDR3 loop: CASSQATGTAGNTIYF. The CDR3 DNA is TGCGCCAGCAGCCAAGCAACCGGGACGGCTGGAAACACCATATATTTT.

This clonotype was found a few times. This rearrangement joins TRBV6-2 or TRBV6-3 to TRBJ2-7; possibly TRBD1 or TRBD2 for D (6 bases each). The CDR3 runs to 14 residues. Deletions cut 6 bases from V and 3 bases from J, with 15 bases between. Looked up from germline, CDR1 is MNHEY and CDR2 is SVGEGT. The CDR3 DNA reads as TGTGCCAGCAGCGACGCGGGACATCGCTACGAGCAGTACTTC. Translating it yields CASSDAGHRYEQYF.

This clonotype was recorded many times. The chain is built from TRBV24-1 and TRBJ2-5, with D unresolved. Trimming stripped 5 bases from V and 0 bases from J, with 24 bases between. CDR3 length: 19 amino acids. Germline-derived CDR1 and CDR2 are KGHDR and SFDVKD. Here the CDR3 reads CATSVRHPVSGTYQETQYF. CDR3 coding DNA: TGTGCCACCAGTGTTCGCCACCCCGTCAGTGGAACGTACCAAGAGACCCAGTACTTC.